This T cell receptor beta chain derives from a study of T-cell memory formation after mild COVID-19. General observations from the study: Clones that got smaller from day 15 to 85 had even CD4/CD8, while clones growing later tipped toward CD4+. Researchers found some responding clones in pre-infection memory, a sign that cross-reactive memory joined.

Note on this clonotype: No antigen is known for it.

In TCRdb, the 5' RACE reads were re-called with MiXCR into one record per CDR3 protein. This sample has 560,000 or so distinct CDR3 sequences, with roughly 17% found just once. The receptor was isolated from an adult woman who had mild COVID-19 (a few samples of this study predate the infection). Cell type and time point are not known. Sequencing was carried out using PBMCs or a T cell subset sorted from them (not recorded which).

The CDR3 DNA reads as TGCAGTGCTAGAGATTCCAAACGACTAGCGGGATACGAGCAGTACTTC. This codes for CSARDSKRLAGYEQYF. The V and J genes are TRBV20-1 and TRBJ2-7; 11 bases agree with TRBD2. J gave up 4 bases and V 0 bases, and 8 bases lay outside the gene matches. The CDR3 is 16 amino acids. The germline V gene encodes CDR1 DFQATT and CDR2 SNEGSKA (reference sequence).